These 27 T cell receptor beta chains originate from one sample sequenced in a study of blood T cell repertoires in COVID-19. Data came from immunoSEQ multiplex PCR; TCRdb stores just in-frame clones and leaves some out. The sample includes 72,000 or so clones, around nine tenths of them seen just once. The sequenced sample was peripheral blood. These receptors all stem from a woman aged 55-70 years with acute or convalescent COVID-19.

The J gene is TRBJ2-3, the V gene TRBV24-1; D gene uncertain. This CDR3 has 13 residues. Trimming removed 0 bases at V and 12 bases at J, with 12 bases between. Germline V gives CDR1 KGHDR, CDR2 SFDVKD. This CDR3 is CATSDLLVPPQYF. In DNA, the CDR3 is TGTGCCACCAGTGATTTGTTAGTCCCTCCCCAGTATTTT.

The CDR3 DNA reads as TGTGCCAGCTCACCACGTCGCGGATCGAACACCGGGGAGCTGTTTTTT. This encodes CASSPRRGSNTGELFF. V and J are TRBV18 and TRBJ2-2; D is uncertain. Trimming pared 1 base from V and 0 bases from J, leaving 9 bases between. This CDR3 contains 16 residues. Germline values: CDR1 KGHSH, CDR2 LQKENI.

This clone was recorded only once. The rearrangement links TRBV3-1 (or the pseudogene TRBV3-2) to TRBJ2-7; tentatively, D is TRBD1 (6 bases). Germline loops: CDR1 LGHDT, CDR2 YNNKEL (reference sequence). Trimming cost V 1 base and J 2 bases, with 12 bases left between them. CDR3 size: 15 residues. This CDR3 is CASSQGSGAPYEQYF. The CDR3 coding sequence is TGTGCCAGCAGCCAAGGGTCAGGGGCCCCCTACGAGCAGTACTTC.

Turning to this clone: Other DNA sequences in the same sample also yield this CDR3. CDR3 sequence: CASSTRQGRGETQYF. The CDR3 DNA is TGTGCCAGCAGCACCCGACAGGGCAGAGGGGAGACCCAGTACTTC. The chain uses TRBV9 and TRBJ2-5; TRBD1 matches at 7 bases. CDR3 length equals 15 residues. Germline-derived CDR1 and CDR2 are SGDLS and YYNGEE. The J segment lost 5 bases and the V segment lost 4 bases, leaving 11 bases of the junction unmatched.

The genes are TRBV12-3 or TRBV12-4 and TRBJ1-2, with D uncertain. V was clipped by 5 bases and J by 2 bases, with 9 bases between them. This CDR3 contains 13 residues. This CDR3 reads CASSTTTNYGYTF. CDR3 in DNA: TGTGCCAGCAGTACGACAACAAACTATGGCTACACCTTC.

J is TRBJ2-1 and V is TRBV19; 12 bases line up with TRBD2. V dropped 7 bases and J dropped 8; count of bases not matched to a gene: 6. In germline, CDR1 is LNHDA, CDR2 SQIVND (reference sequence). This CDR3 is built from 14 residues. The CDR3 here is CASMTSGGGDEQFF. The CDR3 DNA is TGTGCCAGTATGACTAGCGGGGGAGGAGATGAGCAGTTCTTC.

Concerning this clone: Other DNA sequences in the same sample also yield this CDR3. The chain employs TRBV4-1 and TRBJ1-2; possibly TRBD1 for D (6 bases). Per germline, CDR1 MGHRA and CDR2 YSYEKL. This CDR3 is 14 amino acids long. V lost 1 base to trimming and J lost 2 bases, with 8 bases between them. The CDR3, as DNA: TGCGCCAGCAGCCAAGCCACAGGGAACTATGGCTACACCTTC. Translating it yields CASSQATGNYGYTF.

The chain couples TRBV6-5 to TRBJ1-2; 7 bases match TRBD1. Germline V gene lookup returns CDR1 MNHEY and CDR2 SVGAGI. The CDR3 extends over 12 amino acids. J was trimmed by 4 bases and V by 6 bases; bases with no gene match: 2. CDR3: CASRRQGYGYTF. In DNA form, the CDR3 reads TGTGCCAGCAGACGACAGGGCTATGGCTACACCTTC.

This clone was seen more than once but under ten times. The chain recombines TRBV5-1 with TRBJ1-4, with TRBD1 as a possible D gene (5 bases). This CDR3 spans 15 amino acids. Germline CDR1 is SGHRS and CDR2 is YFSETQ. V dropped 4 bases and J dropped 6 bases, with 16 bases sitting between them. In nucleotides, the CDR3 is TGCGCCAGCAGCCCTTCGTCCACCAGGGATGAAAAACTGTTTTTT. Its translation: CASSPSSTRDEKLFF.

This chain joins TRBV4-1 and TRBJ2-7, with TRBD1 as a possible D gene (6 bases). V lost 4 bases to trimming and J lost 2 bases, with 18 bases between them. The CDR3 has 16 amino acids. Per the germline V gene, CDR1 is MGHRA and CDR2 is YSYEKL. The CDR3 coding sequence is TGCGCCAGCAGCCCCCGGTTGGCAGGGGTGGCCTACGAGCAGTACTTC. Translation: CASSPRLAGVAYEQYF.

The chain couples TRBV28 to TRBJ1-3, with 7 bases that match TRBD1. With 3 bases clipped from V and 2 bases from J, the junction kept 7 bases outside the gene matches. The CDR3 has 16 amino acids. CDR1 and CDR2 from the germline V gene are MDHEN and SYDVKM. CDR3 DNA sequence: TGTGCCAGCAGTTTCGCAGGGGGAGAGGCTGGAAACACCATATATTTT. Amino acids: CASSFAGGEAGNTIYF. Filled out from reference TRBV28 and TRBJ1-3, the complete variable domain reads DVKVTQSSRYLVKRTGEKVFLECVQDMDHENMFWYRQDPGLGLRLIYFSYDVKMKEKGDIPEGYSVSREKKERFSLILESASTNQTSMYLCASSFAGGEAGNTIYFGEGSWLTVV.

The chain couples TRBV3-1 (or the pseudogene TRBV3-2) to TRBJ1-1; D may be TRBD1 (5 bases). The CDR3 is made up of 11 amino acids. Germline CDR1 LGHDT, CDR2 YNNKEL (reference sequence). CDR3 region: CAAGRGGKAFF. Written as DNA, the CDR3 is TGTGCAGCCGGGCGGGGGGGGAAAGCTTTCTTT.

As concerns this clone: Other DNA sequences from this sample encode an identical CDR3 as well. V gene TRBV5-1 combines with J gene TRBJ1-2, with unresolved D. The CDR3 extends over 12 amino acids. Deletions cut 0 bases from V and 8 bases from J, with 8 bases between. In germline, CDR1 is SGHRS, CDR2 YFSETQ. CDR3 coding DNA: TGCGCCAGCAGCTTGGAAGGACTCGGCTACACCTTC. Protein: CASSLEGLGYTF.

The CDR3 region has the DNA TGTGCCAGTAGTTTCGGCACTGAAGCTTTCTTT. This translates into CASSFGTEAFF. V and J are TRBV19 and TRBJ1-1; D is ambiguous. The CDR3 contains 11 residues. From germline, CDR1 is LNHDA and CDR2 SQIVND (reference sequence). The V and J ends lost 5 bases and 4 bases respectively, with 5 bases between them.

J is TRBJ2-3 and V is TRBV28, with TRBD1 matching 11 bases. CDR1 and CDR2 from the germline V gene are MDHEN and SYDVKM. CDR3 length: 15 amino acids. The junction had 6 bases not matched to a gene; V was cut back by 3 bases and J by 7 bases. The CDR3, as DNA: TGTGCCAGCAGTTTGGGACAGGGGGTTGCGAATACGCAGTATTTT. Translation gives CASSLGQGVANTQYF.

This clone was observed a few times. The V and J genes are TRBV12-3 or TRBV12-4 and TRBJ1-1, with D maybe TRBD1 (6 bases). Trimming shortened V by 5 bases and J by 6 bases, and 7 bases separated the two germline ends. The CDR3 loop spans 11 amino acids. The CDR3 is CASSTGSEAFF. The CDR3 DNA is TGTGCCAGCAGTACAGGGTCTGAAGCTTTCTTT.

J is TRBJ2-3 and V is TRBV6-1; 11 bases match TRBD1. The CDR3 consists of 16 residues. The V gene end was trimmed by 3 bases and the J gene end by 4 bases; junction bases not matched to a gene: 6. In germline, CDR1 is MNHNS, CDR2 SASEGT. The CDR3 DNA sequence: TGTGCCAGCAGTGATTATGGACAGGGGGCGTCAGATACGCAGTATTTT. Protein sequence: CASSDYGQGASDTQYF.

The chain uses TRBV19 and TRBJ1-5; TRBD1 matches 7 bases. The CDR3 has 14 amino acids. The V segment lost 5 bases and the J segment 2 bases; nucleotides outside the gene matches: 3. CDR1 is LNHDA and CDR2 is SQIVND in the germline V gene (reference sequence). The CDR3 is CASSPTGGNQPQHF. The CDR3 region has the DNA TGTGCCAGTAGTCCAACAGGGGGCAATCAGCCCCAGCATTTT.

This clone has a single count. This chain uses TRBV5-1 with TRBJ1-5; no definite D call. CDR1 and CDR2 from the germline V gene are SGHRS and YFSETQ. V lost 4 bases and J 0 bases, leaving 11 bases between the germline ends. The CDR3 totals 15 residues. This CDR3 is CASSPHGNSNQPQHF. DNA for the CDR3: TGCGCCAGCAGCCCGCACGGGAATAGCAATCAGCCCCAGCATTTT.

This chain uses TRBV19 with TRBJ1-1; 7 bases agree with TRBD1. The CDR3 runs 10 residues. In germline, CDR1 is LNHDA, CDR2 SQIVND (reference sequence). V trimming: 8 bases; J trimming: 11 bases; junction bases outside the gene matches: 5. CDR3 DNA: TGTGCCAGTGGACAGGCTGCGGCTTTCTTT. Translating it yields CASGQAAAFF.

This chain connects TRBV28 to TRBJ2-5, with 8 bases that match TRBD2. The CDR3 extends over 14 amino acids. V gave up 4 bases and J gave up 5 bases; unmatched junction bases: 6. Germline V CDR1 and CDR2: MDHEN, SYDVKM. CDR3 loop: CASSYAGGRETQYF. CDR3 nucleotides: TGTGCCAGCAGTTATGCGGGGGGCAGGGAGACCCAGTACTTC.

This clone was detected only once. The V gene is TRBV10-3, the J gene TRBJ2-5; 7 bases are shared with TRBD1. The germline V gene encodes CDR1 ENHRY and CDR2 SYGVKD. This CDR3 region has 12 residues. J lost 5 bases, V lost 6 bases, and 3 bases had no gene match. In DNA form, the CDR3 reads TGTGCCATCAGACAGGGGTGGGAGACCCAGTACTTC. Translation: CAIRQGWETQYF.

The CDR3 reads CASSNRVTYQETQYF. CDR3 coding DNA: TGTGCCAGCAGCAACAGGGTGACGTACCAAGAGACCCAGTACTTC. The V call is TRBV2, the J call TRBJ2-5, with D maybe TRBD1 (6 bases). In germline, CDR1 is SNHLY, CDR2 FYNNEI. The CDR3 totals 15 residues. V was shortened by 6 bases and J by 0 bases, with 14 bases between the two germline ends.

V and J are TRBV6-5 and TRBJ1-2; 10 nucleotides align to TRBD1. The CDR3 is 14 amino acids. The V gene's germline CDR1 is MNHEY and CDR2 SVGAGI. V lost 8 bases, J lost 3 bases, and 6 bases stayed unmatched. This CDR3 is CASPPGQGYYGYTF. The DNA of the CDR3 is TGTGCCAGCCCCCCGGGACAGGGGTACTATGGCTACACCTTC.

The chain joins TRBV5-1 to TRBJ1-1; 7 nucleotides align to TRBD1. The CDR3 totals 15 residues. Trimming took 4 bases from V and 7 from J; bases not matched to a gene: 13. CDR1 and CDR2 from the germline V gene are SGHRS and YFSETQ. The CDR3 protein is CASSPDRVVGSEAFF. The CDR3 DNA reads TGCGCCAGCAGCCCAGACAGGGTGGTAGGGAGTGAAGCTTTCTTT.

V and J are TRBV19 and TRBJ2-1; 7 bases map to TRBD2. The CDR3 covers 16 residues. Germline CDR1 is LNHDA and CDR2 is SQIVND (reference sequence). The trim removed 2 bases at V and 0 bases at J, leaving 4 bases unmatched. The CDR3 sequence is CASSITGGSSYNEQFF. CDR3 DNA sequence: TGTGCCAGTAGTATAACCGGGGGGAGCTCCTACAATGAGCAGTTCTTC.

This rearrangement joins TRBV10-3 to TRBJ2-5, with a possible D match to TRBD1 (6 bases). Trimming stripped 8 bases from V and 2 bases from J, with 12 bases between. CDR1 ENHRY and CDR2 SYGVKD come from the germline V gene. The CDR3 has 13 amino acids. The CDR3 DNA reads TGTGCCATCGGCCGGGACAAACAAGAGACCCAGTACTTC. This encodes CAIGRDKQETQYF.